The clone carrying this T cell receptor beta chain was found a few times. The antigen is undetermined. J gave up 2 bases and V 1 base, and 6 bases lay outside the gene matches. CDR3 length: 16 amino acids. The data derive from a study of human T cells and chemical hapten exposure. The overall study: A patient group, mainly female, showed alopecia areata, totalis or universalis. Per-sample TCR yields varied mainly from small pooled library volume differences. Study-level findings and limits: After DPC sensitization, TCRs above 1 in 1000 frequency showed no change.

The library put unique molecular identifiers onto individual cDNA molecules. TCRdb reprocessed the RACE reads via MiXCR and lists one record per CDR3 protein. The sample has 200,000 to 300,000 distinct CDR3 sequences, roughly 8.9% seen once. Time point of the sample: pre-sensitization, week 0. Treatment in this sample: therapeutic diphenylcyclopropenone sensitization with weekly scalp DPC. The sample in question was whole blood, obtained in connection with sensitization to the hapten diphenylcyclopropenone (DPC). This chain joins TRBV12-3 or TRBV12-4 and TRBJ2-3; 7 bases match TRBD2. The TCR originated in a woman aged 40 to 50 with alopecia areata. Some clones in this sample may be carry-over from other donors' samples. CDR3 nucleotide sequence: TGTGCCAGCAGTTTAGAAGAGCGGGAATCCACAGATACGCAGTATTTT. Protein product: CASSLEERESTDTQYF.